This TCR beta chain stems from a study of identical twins. TCRdb re-analysed the 5' RACE reads in MiXCR, keeping a single row per CDR3 protein. The sample lists about 200,000 distinct CDR3 sequences; about 10% were seen once. Per the germline V gene, CDR1 is SGHRS and CDR2 is YFSETQ. The V and J ends lost 3 bases and 1 base, in that order; junction bases with no gene match: 7. CDR3 size: 16 residues. This clonotype was seen a few times. The receptor's source is a man aged 50 or older in good health. The material sequenced was memory T cells sorted from blood. The chain couples TRBV5-1 to TRBJ2-5, with 9 bases identical to TRBD2. This CDR3 is CASSSGSGGSQETQYF. Written as DNA, the CDR3 is TGCGCCAGCAGCTCCGGAAGCGGGGGGAGCCAAGAGACCCAGTACTTC.